These 26 T cell receptor beta chains came from one sample sequenced in a study of blood T cell repertoires in COVID-19. Repertoires were generated with immunoSEQ multiplex PCR, while TCRdb's copy carries only in-frame clones and drops some. Of about 50,000 clones in the sample, more than 75% are singletons; the top ten hold about 14%. Sequences were obtained from peripheral blood. The receptors originated from a man between 70 and 80 years old with acute or convalescent COVID-19.

The V gene is TRBV13, the J gene TRBJ2-7; the match to TRBD2 covers 12 bases. Germline-derived CDR1 and CDR2 are PRHDT and FYEKMQ (reference sequence). The length of the CDR3 is 17 residues. With 1 base clipped from V and 6 bases from J, the junction kept 10 bases outside the gene matches. The CDR3 DNA sequence: TGTGCCAGCAGCTTAGTTCGGTCCACTAGCGGGAGGCGCGAGCAGTACTTC. Amino acids: CASSLVRSTSGRREQYF.

This chain links TRBV28 with TRBJ1-4; D remains unclear. Trimming stripped 8 bases from V and 7 bases from J, with 14 bases between. This CDR3 has 13 amino acids. Germline assignment: CDR1 MDHEN and CDR2 SYDVKM. In DNA form, the CDR3 reads TGTGCCAGCCAAACGTTAGGCGGTGAAAAACTGTTTTTT. It specifies CASQTLGGEKLFF.

The sample holds a few counts of this clone. V usage is TRBV6-2 or TRBV6-3 and J usage is TRBJ1-5; no clear D. Germline V gene data show CDR1 as MNHEY and CDR2 as SVGEGT. Trimming removed 0 bases at V and 0 bases at J, with 9 bases between. The length of the CDR3 is 16 residues. CDR3 bases: TGTGCCAGCAGTTACTCGGGCAAGTCTAGCAATCAGCCCCAGCATTTT. Its translation is CASSYSGKSSNQPQHF.

The chain couples TRBV21-1 to TRBJ2-1; the table's D call of TRBD2 was not tested on the DNA. TRBV21-1 is deemed a pseudogene. There are 14 residues in the CDR3. The CDR3, as DNA: TGTGCCAGCCCGAGGAGCGGGAGGGCCGATGAGCAGTTCTTC. It translates to CASPRSGRADEQFF.

CDR3 DNA: TGTGCCAGCACCGGGGAGGGGACTAGCTTCGGTGAGCAGTTCTTC. Protein product: CASTGEGTSFGEQFF. The rearrangement joins TRBV2 to TRBJ2-1; the match to TRBD2 covers 9 bases. The ends lost 7 bases at V and 9 bases at J; junction bases unmatched: 13. From germline, CDR1 is SNHLY and CDR2 FYNNEI. This CDR3 comprises 15 residues.

The chain couples TRBV30 to TRBJ2-7; no firm D call. This CDR3 region has 12 residues. V lost 2 bases to trimming and J lost 4 bases, with 9 bases between them. CDR1 GTSNPN and CDR2 SVGIG come from the germline V gene (reference sequence). CDR3 sequence (DNA): TGTGCCTGGAGTTTGGCCGGGTACGAGCAGTACTTC. Translated: CAWSLAGYEQYF.

In DNA form, the CDR3 reads TGTGCTAGTGGTTTGGGACACGGTAACACCGGGGAGCTGTTTTTT. It yields the protein CASGLGHGNTGELFF. This chain links TRBV12-5 with TRBJ2-2; D unclear. V was clipped by 1 base and J by 2 bases, with 8 bases between them. Germline V gives CDR1 LGHNT, CDR2 FRNRAP. The CDR3 covers 15 residues. The complete variable domain, with remaining parts taken from reference TRBV12-5 and TRBJ2-2, reads DARVTQTPRHKVTEMGQEVTMRCQPILGHNTVFWYRQTMMQGLELLAYFRNRAPLDDSGMPKDRFSAEMPDATLATLKIQPSEPRDSAVYFCASGLGHGNTGELFFGEGSRLTVL.

The gene calls are TRBV3-1 (or the pseudogene TRBV3-2) and TRBJ2-5, with 7 nucleotides matching TRBD2. Germline V lookup: CDR1 LGHDT, CDR2 YNNKEL (reference sequence). V was pared by 1 base and J by 2 bases, with 7 bases of the junction left unmatched. The CDR3 totals 16 residues. DNA for the CDR3: TGTGCCAGCAGCCAAGGTTCGGGAGGTCTACAAGAGACCCAGTACTTC. This translates into CASSQGSGGLQETQYF.

The genes are TRBV14 and TRBJ2-1; 8 nucleotides agree with TRBD1. Trimming took 4 bases from V and 2 from J; bases not matched to a gene: 13. The CDR3 extends over 18 amino acids. CDR1 is SGHDN, CDR2 FVKESK, per germline. CDR3 residues: CASSRDRSNPGPYNEQFF. The CDR3 DNA reads as TGTGCCAGCAGCCGGGACAGGTCTAACCCGGGCCCCTACAATGAGCAGTTCTTC.

This chain uses TRBV19 with TRBJ2-1; no clear D. Germline V CDR1 and CDR2: LNHDA, SQIVND (reference sequence). The ends were cut back, 8 bases at V and 1 base at J, with 15 bases in the middle. The CDR3 runs 15 residues. In DNA form, the CDR3 reads TGTGCCAGTTGCGATCGGCAGGTGTCCTACAATGAGCAGTTCTTC. This gives the protein CASCDRQVSYNEQFF.

The chain joins TRBV15 to TRBJ1-2; 9 bases map to TRBD1. There are 14 residues in the CDR3. The J segment lost 3 bases and the V segment lost 6 bases, leaving 5 bases of the junction unmatched. Germline V gives CDR1 LNHNV, CDR2 YYDKDF (reference sequence). This chain's CDR3 is CATRDRGRDYGYTF. DNA of the CDR3: TGTGCCACCAGGGACAGGGGACGAGACTATGGCTACACCTTC.

The chain carries TRBV6-5 and TRBJ1-4, with D possibly being TRBD1 (5 bases). Trimming shortened V by 0 bases and J by 6 bases, and 14 bases separated the two germline ends. CDR1 is MNHEY and CDR2 is SVGAGI in the germline V gene. This CDR3 is built from 16 residues. The CDR3 loop is CASSYSIGQGDEKLFF. Here the CDR3 DNA reads TGTGCCAGCAGTTACTCGATTGGGCAGGGTGATGAAAAACTGTTTTTT.

This clone was detected a few times. V is TRBV5-1 and J is TRBJ2-2; 8 bases fit TRBD1. V lost 2 bases to trimming and J lost 4 bases; unmatched junction nucleotides: 7. CDR1 and CDR2 from the germline V gene are SGHRS and YFSETQ. This CDR3 is 16 amino acids long. CDR3 bases: TGCGCCAGCAGCTTTTCGGACAGGGCTAGCACCGGGGAGCTGTTTTTT. It translates to CASSFSDRASTGELFF. Combining the CDR3 with reference TRBV5-1 and TRBJ2-2 gives the whole variable domain KAGVTQTPRYLIKTRGQQVTLSCSPISGHRSVSWYQQTPGQGLQFLFEYFSETQRNKGNFPGRFSGRQFSNSRSEMNVSTLELGDSALYLCASSFSDRASTGELFFGEGSRLTVL.

This chain uses TRBV5-1 with TRBJ2-5, with 9 positions matching TRBD1. Per germline, CDR1 SGHRS and CDR2 YFSETQ. J gave up 1 base and V 0 bases, and 4 bases lay outside the gene matches. The CDR3 totals 16 residues. The CDR3 nucleotides read TGCGCCAGCAGCTTGGCGGGGACAGGGAGCCAAGAGACCCAGTACTTC. Its translation is CASSLAGTGSQETQYF.

J is TRBJ2-2 and V is TRBV7-2; 9 bases match TRBD2. Germline CDR1 and CDR2: SGHTA and FQGNSA. This CDR3 region has 18 residues. Unmatched junction bases numbered 13, after V lost 5 bases and J lost 3 bases. DNA of the CDR3: TGTGCCAGCAGCCTCCGGCGCGGGAGGGTTAGGGACACCGGGGAGCTGTTTTTT. This encodes CASSLRRGRVRDTGELFF.

V gene TRBV7-2 combines with J gene TRBJ2-7; 11 bases agree with TRBD1. Germline V gene data show CDR1 as SGHTA and CDR2 as FQGNSA. Losses at the gene ends were 4 bases for V and 3 bases for J; bases not matched to a gene: 8. This CDR3 region has 16 residues. In DNA form, the CDR3 reads TGTGCCAGCAGCTCGCGACCGGGGACAGGGGGCTACGAGCAGTACTTC. Its protein is CASSSRPGTGGYEQYF.

This clone was recorded at least ten times. V and J are TRBV7-9 and TRBJ1-4, with D hard to call. This CDR3 comprises 13 residues. V lost 1 base, J lost 6 bases, and 6 bases lay in between. The V gene's germline CDR1 is SEHNR and CDR2 FQNEAQ (reference sequence). CDR3 loop: CASSLGRDEKLFF. The CDR3 DNA reads as TGTGCCAGCAGCTTAGGGAGGGATGAAAAACTGTTTTTT.

This clone has just one count. CDR3 in DNA: TGTGCCAGCAGCTTAATAGGGGGCGAAAAACTGTTTTTT. It codes for CASSLIGGEKLFF. The chain couples TRBV11-2 to TRBJ1-4; TRBD1 matches at 7 bases. The CDR3 extends over 13 amino acids. Trimming cost V 2 bases and J 8 bases; bases outside gene matches: 2. Per the germline V gene, CDR1 is SGHAT and CDR2 is FQNNGV.

The CDR3 protein is CASSIRSSGNYEQYF. CDR3 nucleotides: TGTGCCAGTAGTATAAGGTCTAGCGGGAACTACGAGCAGTACTTC. The chain joins TRBV19 to TRBJ2-7, with 9 bases matching TRBD2. The CDR3 spans 15 residues. After removal of 2 bases from V and 3 bases from J, the junction contained 5 bases not matched to a gene. The germline gives CDR1 LNHDA, CDR2 SQIVND (reference sequence). Full variable domain (missing parts from reference TRBV19 and TRBJ2-7): DGGITQSPKYLFRKEGQNVTLSCEQNLNHDAMYWYRQDPGQGLRLIYYSQIVNDFQKGDIAEGYSVSREKKESFPLTVTSAQKNPTAFYLCASSIRSSGNYEQYFGPGTRLTVT.

Only a few counts were recorded for this clone. The gene calls are TRBV30 and TRBJ1-5; no definite D call. V dropped 2 bases and J dropped 3 bases, with 8 bases sitting between them. Germline V gives CDR1 GTSNPN, CDR2 SVGIG (reference sequence). CDR3 length: 13 amino acids. The DNA for the CDR3 is TGTGCCTGGAGTAGGGAGTACAATCAGCCCCAGCATTTT. Its translation is CAWSREYNQPQHF. The whole variable domain, remainder taken from reference TRBV30 and TRBJ1-5, is SQTIHQWPATLVQPVGSPLSLECTVEGTSNPNLYWYRQAAGRGLQLLFYSVGIGQISSEVPQNLSASRPQDRQFILSSKKLLLSDSGFYLCAWSREYNQPQHFGDGTRLSIL.

Notes on this clone: Other nucleotide sequences in the sample specify the same CDR3. The rearrangement uses TRBV5-8 and TRBJ2-1, with TRBD1 matching over 10 bases. The CDR3 is 15 residues long. Germline CDR1 SGHTS, CDR2 YDEGEE. Trimming cost V 0 bases and J 7 bases; bases outside gene matches: 4. CDR3 sequence: CASSLGQGAYNEQFF. The CDR3 DNA reads TGTGCCAGCAGCTTGGGACAGGGGGCGTATAATGAGCAGTTCTTC.

The chain carries TRBV29-1 and TRBJ2-3, with TRBD2 matching over 12 bases. There are 14 residues in the CDR3. Germline V lookup: CDR1 SQVTM, CDR2 ANQGSEA. The ends lost 7 bases at V and 6 bases at J; junction bases unmatched: 8. As DNA, the CDR3 is TGCAGCGCCGGCCCTAGCGGGAGGGCGGATACGCAGTATTTT. Translation gives CSAGPSGRADTQYF.

This clone is a singleton in its sample. The V and J genes are TRBV19 and TRBJ1-5; perhaps TRBD1 as D (6 bases). CDR3 length: 13 amino acids. V lost 1 base to trimming and J lost 6 bases, with 7 bases between them. The germline V gene has CDR1 LNHDA and CDR2 SQIVND (reference sequence). DNA of the CDR3: TGTGCCAGTAGTATAGGGGGGCTTCAGCCCCAGCATTTT. Protein sequence: CASSIGGLQPQHF.

The chain carries TRBV12-3 or TRBV12-4 and TRBJ1-1; 8 bases are shared with TRBD1. V was pared by 7 bases and J by 4 bases, with 5 bases of the junction left unmatched. The CDR3 covers 13 residues. Here the CDR3 reads CASINTGGTEAFF. For the CDR3, the DNA is TGTGCCAGCATCAACACAGGGGGCACTGAAGCTTTCTTT.

The gene calls are TRBV12-5 and TRBJ2-5; D possibly corresponds to TRBD2 (6 bases). The CDR3 contains 14 residues. CDR1 LGHNT and CDR2 FRNRAP come from the germline V gene. Deletions cut 5 bases from V and 0 bases from J, with 10 bases between. This CDR3 reads CASGPGDYQETQYF. Written as DNA, the CDR3 is TGTGCTAGTGGTCCGGGGGACTACCAAGAGACCCAGTACTTC.

The chain employs TRBV5-4 and TRBJ2-1, with 7 bases lining up with TRBD1. With 5 bases clipped from V and 5 bases from J, the junction kept 13 bases outside the gene matches. CDR3 length equals 16 residues. Germline-derived CDR1 and CDR2 are SGHNT and YYREEE (reference sequence). The CDR3 loop reads CASRHDRVESHNEQFF. The CDR3 DNA follows: TGTGCCAGCAGACACGACAGGGTTGAATCCCACAATGAGCAGTTCTTC.